Here is one T cell receptor beta chain with its context. Trimming at V came to 5 bases and at J to 0 bases, leaving 6 bases not matched to a gene. Germline CDR1 and CDR2: LNHDA and SQIVND (reference sequence). This CDR3 comprises 16 residues. Assay used: immunoSEQ multiplex PCR; TCRdb lists only in-frame clones, some missing. The sample gives about 190,000 clones, around four fifths of which show up once; about 20% is in the top ten. This specimen belongs to a study of blood T cell repertoires in COVID-19. The sequence was collected from a human donor in a cohort sampled during active COVID-19. The chain combines TRBV19 with TRBJ1-5, with TRBD1 identical over 8 bases. Sequenced sample: peripheral blood. CDR3 nucleotides: TGTGCCAGTAGTCGAGGACAGGGCCTTAGCAATCAGCCCCAGCATTTT. Protein product: CASSRGQGLSNQPQHF. The whole variable domain, remainder taken from reference TRBV19 and TRBJ1-5, is DGGITQSPKYLFRKEGQNVTLSCEQNLNHDAMYWYRQDPGQGLRLIYYSQIVNDFQKGDIAEGYSVSREKKESFPLTVTSAQKNPTAFYLCASSRGQGLSNQPQHFGDGTRLSIL.